This T cell receptor beta chain is from a study of blood T cell repertoires in COVID-19. Turning to the study itself: The United States, Italy and Spain provided the acute and convalescent COVID-19 samples. From T cells, B-cell-depleted T cells, or PBMCs came the material, which was cDNA or gDNA.

The V gene end was trimmed by 3 bases and the J gene end by 10 bases; junction bases not matched to a gene: 11. CDR3 length: 15 residues. Germline V gene data show CDR1 as SGDLS and CDR2 as YYNGEE. This clone was seen a handful of times. In the source study's methods: Estimates of nucleated cell counts were drawn from the amplification of reference gene primers. Profiled with immunoSEQ multiplex PCR; TCRdb holds only in-frame clones, not every one. That table is the source of V, J and clone size, and D and trimming were worked out from the DNA. The repertoire consists of about 260,000 clones, with over 70% occurring once and the leading ten covering approximately 1.5%.

The clonotype originates from a woman aged 40 to 50 who had recovered from COVID-19. The sequenced sample consisted of peripheral blood. The chain couples TRBV9 to TRBJ2-1, with 9 bases that match TRBD2. The CDR3 coding sequence is TGTGCCAGCAGCGCAGAGACTAGCGGATTATGGGAGCAGTTCTTC. Residues: CASSAETSGLWEQFF.